Listed below are T cell receptor beta chains from one sample, sequenced in a study of metastatic and nonmetastatic thyroid tumors. Using MiXCR, TCRdb reanalyzed the PCR reads. The data show 30,000 or so clones, over 25% seen once. Sequencing was performed on blood. The origin of the receptors is a female donor with papillary thyroid cancer or a benign thyroid nodule (not recorded which). Some clones in this sample may be carry-over from other donors' samples. Both conserved end residues are part of each CDR3. A D gene is named only where the DNA matches it firmly. Size is stated for part of the rows, as once, few or many counts, or as a class when the clone is expanded.

cdr3_length clone_size j_call d_call v_call cdr3_aa cdr3_nt
13 many TRBJ2-3 - TRBV6-1 CASSEASGDTQYF TGTGCCAGCAGTGAAGCGTCGGGGGATACGCAGTATTTT
13 - TRBJ2-3 TRBD2 TRBV30 CAWSTSVTDTQYF TGTGCCTGGAGCACTAGCGTCACAGATACGCAGTATTTT
13 - TRBJ2-7 TRBD2 TRBV10-3 CAISEGGSAEQYF TGTGCCATCAGTGAAGGCGGGAGTGCTGAGCAGTACTTC
16 many TRBJ1-3 - TRBV16 CASSLMSSVSGNTIYF TGTGCCAGCAGCCTCATGAGCTCAGTCTCTGGAAACACCATATATTTT
14 many TRBJ1-3 - TRBV20-1 CSALLRSSGNTIYF TGCAGTGCCTTACTGCGGAGCTCTGGAAACACCATATATTTT
15 few TRBJ2-2 - TRBV6-5 CASSYTGANTVELFF TGTGCCAGCAGTTACACGGGGGCGAACACTGTGGAGCTGTTTTTT
10 many TRBJ2-1 - TRBV29-1 CSVEEPEQFF TGCAGCGTTGAAGAACCTGAGCAGTTCTTC
15 - TRBJ1-1 - TRBV27 CASSLLLTGNTEAFF TGTGCCAGCAGTTTACTATTAACAGGAAACACTGAAGCTTTCTTT
14 many TRBJ2-7 - TRBV9 CASSDGRASYEQYF TGTGCCAGCAGCGATGGACGGGCCTCCTACGAGCAGTACTTC
15 few TRBJ1-4 - TRBV28 CASSLWESTNEKLFF TGTGCCAGCAGTTTATGGGAATCAACTAATGAAAAACTGTTTTTT
15 - TRBJ2-7 - TRBV27 CASSRVARISYEQYF TGTGCCAGCAGTCGCGTGGCTAGGATCTCCTACGAGCAGTACTTC